Below, 27 T cell receptor beta chains from the same sample are listed, as sequenced in a study of cytomegalovirus exposure and HLA in healthy donors. Primers for the PCR totalled 60 Vbeta and 13 Jbeta. The method was immunoSEQ multiplex PCR; TCRdb's version includes in-frame clones alone and lacks a portion of them. The sample includes approximately 130,000 clones. Specimen: PBMCs. All receptors come from a woman aged 55-69 years in good health and CMV-seronegative.

V gene TRBV9 combines with J gene TRBJ2-7, with D maybe TRBD2 (5 bases). CDR3 length: 13 amino acids. Germline V gene data show CDR1 as SGDLS and CDR2 as YYNGEE. Trimming left V 0 bases short and J 3 bases short, with 7 bases between. CDR3 sequence (DNA): TGTGCCAGCAGCGTAGACGAGGGCTACGAGCAGTACTTC. Amino acid sequence: CASSVDEGYEQYF.

V usage is TRBV28 and J usage is TRBJ1-6; no firm D call. The germline V gene encodes CDR1 MDHEN and CDR2 SYDVKM. The CDR3 covers 13 residues. V was trimmed by 7 bases and J by 13 bases, leaving 17 bases between them. The CDR3 DNA is TGTGCCAGCAACTTCGAGGCGCCGGGGCCCCTCCACTTT. It translates to CASNFEAPGPLHF.

The V call is TRBV6-6, the J call TRBJ2-7; the match to TRBD2 covers 7 bases. CDR3 size: 15 residues. V was clipped by 7 bases and J by 2 bases; unmatched bases: 11. Per the germline V gene, CDR1 is MNHNY and CDR2 is SVGAGI (reference sequence). In DNA form, the CDR3 reads TGTGCCAGCACCATTACAACGGGGGGACCCTACGAGCAGTACTTC. Its protein is CASTITTGGPYEQYF.

The chain carries TRBV5-4 and TRBJ2-7, with TRBD1 as a possible D gene (6 bases). V was shortened by 3 bases and J by 5 bases, with 12 bases between the two germline ends. The CDR3 consists of 13 residues. Germline V gives CDR1 SGHNT, CDR2 YYREEE (reference sequence). DNA for the CDR3: TGTGCCAGCAGCTCCCTACAGGGCCACGAGCAGTACTTC. Amino acids: CASSSLQGHEQYF.

To note about this clone: This specimen includes other DNA sequences encoding the same CDR3. In nucleotides, the CDR3 is TGTGCCAGCAGTACTACAGGGGGCAGCACCGGGGAGCTGTTTTTT. Amino acid sequence: CASSTTGGSTGELFF. The genes are TRBV6-5 and TRBJ2-2; TRBD1 matches at 9 bases. Germline V gene lookup returns CDR1 MNHEY and CDR2 SVGAGI. This CDR3 spans 15 amino acids. J gave up 4 bases and V 5 bases, and 5 bases lay outside the gene matches.

V is TRBV2 and J is TRBJ1-5; possibly TRBD1 for D (5 bases). The CDR3 runs 15 residues. Germline V gives CDR1 SNHLY, CDR2 FYNNEI. Trimming left V 2 bases short and J 7 bases short, with 15 bases between. The CDR3 DNA follows: TGTGCCAGCAGTGAATACGGAGGGGCCCGGCAGCCCCAGCATTTT. Translating gives CASSEYGGARQPQHF. The full variable domain, with the rest looked up from reference TRBV2 and TRBJ1-5, is EPEVTQTPSHQVTQMGQEVILRCVPISNHLYFYWYRQILGQKVEFLVSFYNNEISEKSEIFDDQFSVERPDGSNFTLKIRSTKLEDSAMYFCASSEYGGARQPQHFGDGTRLSIL.

The genes are TRBV29-1 and TRBJ2-1; possible D gene TRBD2, 5 bases. The CDR3 loop spans 12 amino acids. V lost 7 bases and J 2 bases, leaving 9 bases between the germline ends. Germline CDR1 reads SQVTM; CDR2 reads ANQGSEA. CDR3 coding DNA: TGCAGCGGGGTAGCGACCTACAATGAGCAGTTCTTC. It encodes CSGVATYNEQFF.

This rearrangement joins TRBV5-1 to TRBJ2-5, with D perhaps matching TRBD1 (5 bases). The germline V and J ends were trimmed by 0 bases and 2 bases, with 8 bases remaining between them. The germline V gene has CDR1 SGHRS and CDR2 YFSETQ. The CDR3 is 14 amino acids. CDR3 in amino acids: CASSLGQPQETQYF. The CDR3, as DNA: TGCGCCAGCAGCTTGGGACAGCCGCAAGAGACCCAGTACTTC.

The rearrangement links TRBV21-1 to TRBJ1-1. TRBV21-1 is noted as a pseudogene. The CDR3 contains 16 residues. The CDR3 spells CASSKCPHGENTEAFF. CDR3 DNA: TGTGCCAGCAGCAAATGTCCCCACGGGGAGAACACTGAAGCTTTCTTT.

The V call is TRBV5-1, the J call TRBJ2-3; 8 bases are shared with TRBD1. After removal of 4 bases from V and 0 bases from J, the junction contained 4 bases not matched to a gene. The CDR3 has 15 residues. Germline V lookup: CDR1 SGHRS, CDR2 YFSETQ. Written as DNA, the CDR3 is TGCGCCAGCAGCGTGGGACAGGCTAGCACAGATACGCAGTATTTT. Protein product: CASSVGQASTDTQYF.

The gene calls are TRBV7-2 and TRBJ1-5; 7 bases fit TRBD1. CDR3 length: 15 residues. V was clipped by 5 bases and J by 3 bases; unmatched bases: 7. CDR1 and CDR2 (germline): SGHTA, FQGNSA. CDR3 DNA: TGTGCCAGCAGCCCTACCGACAGGGACAATCAGCCCCAGCATTTT. This sequence encodes CASSPTDRDNQPQHF.

Comment on this clone: This same CDR3 is encoded by further DNA sequences in the sample. This CDR3 is CASSGNLAGYNEQFF. The CDR3 nucleotides read TGTGCCAGCAGTGGTAATTTAGCGGGATACAATGAGCAGTTCTTC. This chain uses TRBV2 with TRBJ2-1, with 8 bases matching TRBD2. J gave up 4 bases and V 4 bases, and 6 bases lay outside the gene matches. The germline CDR1 and CDR2 sequences are SNHLY and FYNNEI. CDR3 length: 15 residues.

This sequence joins TRBV7-8 and TRBJ1-5; D is uncertain. Germline loops: CDR1 SGHVS, CDR2 FQNEAQ. The length of the CDR3 is 15 residues. Trimming stripped 5 bases from V and 0 bases from J, with 11 bases between. The DNA of the CDR3 is TGTGCCAGCAGCCCCGGGAGGGTTAGCAATCAGCCCCAGCATTTT. Translated: CASSPGRVSNQPQHF.

The chain combines TRBV6-1 with TRBJ2-1; 7 bases align to TRBD1. The length of the CDR3 is 13 residues. Germline values: CDR1 MNHNS, CDR2 SASEGT. The J segment lost 9 bases and the V segment lost 5 bases, leaving 7 bases of the junction unmatched. The CDR3 spells CASSPDRVSEQFF. For the CDR3, the DNA is TGTGCCAGCAGTCCCGACAGGGTGAGTGAGCAGTTCTTC.

The chain joins TRBV10-1 to TRBJ2-3; 11 nucleotides match TRBD2. This CDR3 has 14 residues. Trimming took 3 bases from V and 5 from J; bases not matched to a gene: 1. The germline CDR1 and CDR2 sequences are WNHNN and SYGVQD (reference sequence). CDR3 sequence: CASSELAGVDTQYF. As DNA, the CDR3 is TGCGCCAGCAGTGAACTAGCGGGAGTAGATACGCAGTATTTT.

The rearrangement uses TRBV2 and TRBJ2-5, with a weak D call TRBD2 (6 bases). The CDR3 is 15 amino acids. V lost 3 bases and J 1 base, leaving 12 bases between the germline ends. CDR1 and CDR2 (germline): SNHLY, FYNNEI. The CDR3 DNA follows: TGTGCCAGCAGTGAGTTCTCGGGAGCCCAAGAGACCCAGTACTTC. Translation gives CASSEFSGAQETQYF.

This sequence joins TRBV6-5 and TRBJ1-6; no clear D gene. The CDR3 spans 15 residues. Germline V gives CDR1 MNHEY, CDR2 SVGAGI. Between the trimmed V and J ends, which lost 3 bases and 9 bases, there was a span of 15 bases. DNA of the CDR3: TGTGCCAGCAGTTATGAAGTCGGGGTTAGTTCACCCCTCCACTTT. Amino acid sequence: CASSYEVGVSSPLHF.

The rearrangement joins TRBV9 to TRBJ1-5; no clear D. CDR1 is SGDLS, CDR2 YYNGEE, per germline. CDR3 length equals 15 residues. Trimming removed 3 bases at V and 5 bases at J, with 15 bases between. As DNA, the CDR3 is TGTGCCAGCAGCGCCGGCGGGTTCGGACATCAGCCCCAGCATTTT. Translation: CASSAGGFGHQPQHF. The full variable domain, its missing parts supplied by reference TRBV9 and TRBJ1-5, is DSGVTQTPKHLITATGQRVTLRCSPRSGDLSVYWYQQSLDQGLQFLIQYYNGEERAKGNILERFSAQQFPDLHSELNLSSLELGDSALYFCASSAGGFGHQPQHFGDGTRLSIL.

CDR3 DNA: TGCGCCAGCAGCGACACAGGGGACGAGCAGTACTTC. It codes for CASSDTGDEQYF. The chain combines TRBV5-1 with TRBJ2-7; 7 bases align to TRBD1. This CDR3 spans 12 amino acids. The germline CDR1 and CDR2 sequences are SGHRS and YFSETQ. V was clipped by 4 bases and J by 5 bases; unmatched bases: 3.

The chain couples TRBV10-3 to TRBJ2-7, with TRBD2 matching over 8 bases. V was pared by 4 bases and J by 3 bases, with 5 bases of the junction left unmatched. Looked up from germline, CDR1 is ENHRY and CDR2 is SYGVKD. The CDR3 totals 14 residues. DNA for the CDR3: TGTGCCATCAGTGCCGGACTAGCCTTCTACGAGCAGTACTTC. Protein sequence: CAISAGLAFYEQYF.

V is TRBV7-9 and J is TRBJ2-7, with TRBD2 as a possible D gene (7 bases). This CDR3 is built from 13 residues. Trimming removed 4 bases from V and 5 bases from J, with 12 bases in between. The germline V gene encodes CDR1 SEHNR and CDR2 FQNEAQ (reference sequence). As DNA, the CDR3 is TGTGCCAGCAGCTCCGGGGGGCTCGACGAGCAGTACTTC. The encoded protein is CASSSGGLDEQYF.

This sequence joins TRBV19 and TRBJ1-4; tentative D call: TRBD1 (5 bases). CDR1 and CDR2 from the germline V gene are LNHDA and SQIVND (reference sequence). With 6 bases removed from V and 8 bases from J, the gap between germline ends came to 16 bases. The CDR3 loop spans 14 amino acids. DNA of the CDR3: TGTGCCAGTAGCCCCGGGGGTCTGGGGGAAAAACTGTTTTTT. Translation gives CASSPGGLGEKLFF.

V and J are TRBV2 and TRBJ2-7; 13 bases line up with TRBD2. The CDR3 has 15 amino acids. J lost 4 bases, V lost 5 bases, and 5 bases had no gene match. The germline V gene has CDR1 SNHLY and CDR2 FYNNEI. The CDR3 DNA follows: TGTGCCAGCAGTAATGGACTAGCGGGAGTTTACGAGCAGTACTTC. Translating it yields CASSNGLAGVYEQYF.

This chain uses TRBV7-3 with TRBJ1-2; 9 bases map to TRBD1. CDR1 is SGHTA, CDR2 FQGTGA, per germline. This CDR3 has 13 residues. V lost 2 bases and J lost 6; bases outside the gene matches: 1. The CDR3: CASSLGTGNGYTF. CDR3 coding DNA: TGTGCCAGCAGCTTAGGGACAGGGAATGGCTACACCTTC.

The genes are TRBV9 and TRBJ2-1; 14 bases are shared with TRBD2. There are 16 residues in the CDR3. With 3 bases clipped from V and 7 bases from J, the junction kept 6 bases outside the gene matches. Germline V CDR1 and CDR2: SGDLS, YYNGEE. In nucleotides, the CDR3 is TGTGCCAGCAGCGGACGACTAGCGGGGGGGATGAATGAGCAGTTCTTC. This translates into CASSGRLAGGMNEQFF.

The rearrangement uses TRBV9 and TRBJ1-6; TRBD1 might be the D (6 bases). The germline V and J ends were trimmed by 4 bases and 5 bases, with 16 bases remaining between them. CDR1 and CDR2 (germline): SGDLS, YYNGEE. The CDR3 extends over 16 amino acids. CDR3 amino acids: CASSKVQGAHNSPLHF. CDR3 bases: TGTGCCAGCAGCAAGGTACAGGGAGCACATAATTCACCCCTCCACTTT.

This chain uses TRBV30 with TRBJ2-4, with TRBD1 matching 8 bases. With 0 bases clipped from V and 0 bases from J, the junction kept 13 bases outside the gene matches. This CDR3 region has 19 residues. Germline loops: CDR1 GTSNPN, CDR2 SVGIG (reference sequence). The CDR3 bases are TGTGCCTGGAGTGTACAATCCGGGACAGGAGGGATAGCCAAAAACATTCAGTACTTC. Its translation: CAWSVQSGTGGIAKNIQYF.